The entry below describes one TCR beta chain. Its antigen is unidentified. Amplification used 60 Vbeta primers and 13 Jbeta primers. Sequenced by immunoSEQ multiplex PCR; TCRdb stores in-frame clones only, minus some. The table includes under 150,000 clones, approximately 80% detected once. The CDR3 spans 16 residues. Germline V lookup: CDR1 WSHSY, CDR2 SAAADI. V lost 0 bases, J lost 4 bases, and 15 bases lay in between. This sample is part of a study of cytomegalovirus exposure and HLA in healthy donors. Overall study findings and caveats: With high specificity and sensitivity, the classifier reportedly diagnosed cytomegalovirus status. Within an earlier analysis, most TCR beta V segments proved productive either about 87% or about 30% of the time.

The clonotype was recovered from a woman in her thirties or forties in good health and CMV-seropositive. The sample consisted of PBMCs. The rearrangement links TRBV10-2 to TRBJ1-2, with D possibly TRBD1 on 6 matching bases. The CDR3 loop reads CASSESRQIGGYGYTF. In DNA form, the CDR3 reads TGCGCCAGCAGTGAGTCGAGGCAGATAGGGGGCTATGGCTACACCTTC.